This T cell receptor (beta chain) came from a study of blood T cell repertoires in COVID-19. Overall study: The United States, Italy and Spain provided the acute and convalescent COVID-19 samples. T cells, B-cell-depleted T cells, or PBMCs supplied cDNA or gDNA.

V gave up 10 bases and J gave up 4 bases, with 13 bases separating them. CDR3 size: 12 residues. In germline, CDR1 is MNHNS, CDR2 SASEGT. In the original processing: Quantification of nucleated cells was approximated via reference gene primer amplification. Clones were read by immunoSEQ multiplex PCR, and TCRdb kept only the in-frame ones, dropping some. V, J and clone size are those of that table, while D and trimming were read from the DNA. The sample lists 100,000 to 120,000 clones, approximately 90% occurring once. The sequenced sample consisted of peripheral blood. The receptor's source is a woman between 50 and 59 years old with acute or convalescent COVID-19. The V and J genes are TRBV6-1 and TRBJ2-5; no clear D gene. The CDR3 region is CATLASGETQYF. The CDR3 DNA follows: TGTGCCACCTTGGCCTCGGGAGAGACCCAGTACTTC.